This T cell receptor beta chain was documented in a study of cytomegalovirus exposure and HLA in healthy donors. Study-level background: Caucasian-associated ancestry cluster membership applied to about four fifths of about 370 genotyped donors. Regarding the study as a whole: In a later analysis, TCR association rates varied by HLA locus: DRB1 most, HLA-C fewest. With later analysis, a missense DCLRE1C variant became linked to TCR beta V- and J-gene trimming. Confirmation was obtained in vitro that three CMV-associated chains are specific for CMV antigens.

Both 60 Vbeta primers and 13 Jbeta primers went into the PCR. The protocol was immunoSEQ multiplex PCR, while the TCRdb copy is restricted to in-frame clones and leaves out a portion. The table has about 190,000 clones, roughly 73% seen once; the top ten hold over 2%. The CDR3 totals 16 residues. Germline loops: CDR1 SGHTA, CDR2 FQGTGA. Trimming pared 5 bases from V and 6 bases from J, leaving 20 bases between. For this clone: Its antigen is currently unknown.

The J gene is TRBJ2-1, the V gene TRBV7-3; D is possibly TRBD1 (5 bases). The specimen sequenced was PBMCs. This TCR came from a woman younger than 45 in good health and CMV-seropositive. The CDR3: CASSNHQGFYGNEQFF. CDR3 bases: TGTGCCAGCAGCAACCATCAGGGATTTTATGGCAATGAGCAGTTCTTC.